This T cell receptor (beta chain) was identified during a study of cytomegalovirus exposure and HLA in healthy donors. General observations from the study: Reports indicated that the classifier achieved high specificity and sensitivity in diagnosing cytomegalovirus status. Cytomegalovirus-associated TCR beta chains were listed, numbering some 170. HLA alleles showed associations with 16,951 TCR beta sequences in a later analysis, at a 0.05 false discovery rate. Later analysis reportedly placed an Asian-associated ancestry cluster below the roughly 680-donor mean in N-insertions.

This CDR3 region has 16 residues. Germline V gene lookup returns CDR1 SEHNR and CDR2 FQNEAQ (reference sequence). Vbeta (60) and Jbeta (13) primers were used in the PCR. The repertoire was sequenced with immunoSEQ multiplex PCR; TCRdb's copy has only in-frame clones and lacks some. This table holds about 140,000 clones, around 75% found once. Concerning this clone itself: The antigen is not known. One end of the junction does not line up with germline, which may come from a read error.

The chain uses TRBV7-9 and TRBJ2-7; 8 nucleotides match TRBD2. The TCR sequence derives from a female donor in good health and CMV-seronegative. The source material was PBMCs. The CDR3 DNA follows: TGTTCCAGCAGCTTAGTTGGCGGGAGGACCTCCTACGAGCAGTACTTC. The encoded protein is CSSSLVGGRTSYEQYF.